The 2 T cell receptor beta chains reported below all come from one sample, sequenced in a study of molecular identifiers for immune sequencing clone quantification. In TCRdb, the PCR reads were re-called with MiXCR into one record per CDR3 protein. This table has 38,000 or so distinct CDR3 sequences, about 18% appearing once. The sample comprised naive CD8+ T cells from blood, with Jurkat cell RNA spiked in. Subset denoted: FACS-sorted CD8+CD4-CCR7+CD45RA+ naive T cells. Receptors were obtained from a human donor in good health. Some libraries in this study had Jurkat cell RNA spiked in.

This clonotype has at least ten counts. The rearrangement uses TRBV28 and TRBJ2-7; no clear D gene. This CDR3 region has 12 residues. Germline-derived CDR1 and CDR2 are MDHEN and SYDVKM. V lost 10 bases and J lost 3, with 13 bases in between. CDR3 coding DNA: TGTGCCACCCACTCTCCGGACTACGAGCAGTACTTC. Protein sequence: CATHSPDYEQYF. Full variable domain (rest looked up from reference TRBV28 and TRBJ2-7): DVKVTQSSRYLVKRTGEKVFLECVQDMDHENMFWYRQDPGLGLRLIYFSYDVKMKEKGDIPEGYSVSREKKERFSLILESASTNQTSMYLCATHSPDYEQYFGPGTRLTVT.

This clonotype was seen repeatedly, ten times or more. The chain employs TRBV4-3 and TRBJ2-2; D is possibly TRBD1 or TRBD2 (5 bases each). This CDR3 has 16 residues. The ends were cut back, 4 bases at V and 0 bases at J, with 12 bases in the middle. The germline CDR1 and CDR2 sequences are LGHNA and YSLEER. CDR3 bases: TGCGCCAGCAGCCCGGTGGGGACGGCGAACACCGGGGAGCTGTTTTTT. Translation gives CASSPVGTANTGELFF.